Below are 28 T cell receptor beta chains sequenced from a single sample in a study of cytomegalovirus exposure and HLA in healthy donors. In the PCR, 60 Vbeta and 13 Jbeta primers were used. Profiled with immunoSEQ multiplex PCR; TCRdb holds only in-frame clones, not every one. The profile shows about 180,000 clones, about four fifths of them singletons. Material: PBMCs. These receptors came from a middle-aged man in good health and CMV-seronegative.

The chain recombines TRBV5-1 with TRBJ1-4, with D perhaps TRBD1 (5 bases). The CDR3 has 16 amino acids. Trimming took 0 bases from V and 1 from J, leaving 10 bases between them. Germline loops: CDR1 SGHRS, CDR2 YFSETQ. The CDR3 loop is CASSLGQGVTNEKLFF. CDR3 DNA sequence: TGCGCCAGCAGCTTGGGGCAGGGTGTAACTAATGAAAAACTGTTTTTT.

The chain combines TRBV9 with TRBJ1-6; tentatively, D is TRBD1 (6 bases). V gave up 4 bases and J gave up 7 bases, with 15 bases separating them. The CDR3 contains 15 residues. Per the germline V gene, CDR1 is SGDLS and CDR2 is YYNGEE. DNA for the CDR3: TGTGCCAGCAGCAATGGGGGCCGCGTGAATTCACCCCTCCACTTT. Its protein is CASSNGGRVNSPLHF.

The V call is TRBV7-6, the J call TRBJ1-6, with TRBD1 matching over 9 bases. With 4 bases clipped from V and 7 bases from J, the junction kept 5 bases outside the gene matches. This CDR3 comprises 15 residues. From germline, CDR1 is SGHVS and CDR2 FNYEAQ. The CDR3 bases are TGTGCCAGCAGCTCTCGGACAGGGGACAATTCACCCCTCCACTTT. Translation: CASSSRTGDNSPLHF.

The rearrangement joins TRBV18 to TRBJ1-6; D is perhaps TRBD1 (6 bases). In germline, CDR1 is KGHSH, CDR2 LQKENI. CDR3 length: 16 amino acids. The V and J ends lost 3 bases and 4 bases respectively, with 13 bases between them. This chain's CDR3 is CASSPVTGNYNSPLHF. CDR3 nucleotide sequence: TGTGCCAGCTCACCGGTTACAGGGAATTATAATTCACCCCTCCACTTT.

This chain connects TRBV11-2 to TRBJ1-4; 11 bases match TRBD1. Trimming at V came to 1 base and at J to 4 bases, leaving 8 bases not matched to a gene. CDR1 and CDR2 (germline): SGHAT, FQNNGV. The CDR3 is 18 residues long. The CDR3 loop is CASSLALGQGGNNEKLFF. As DNA, the CDR3 is TGTGCCAGCAGCTTAGCTCTGGGACAGGGGGGCAATAATGAAAAACTGTTTTTT. The whole variable domain, filled in from reference TRBV11-2 and TRBJ1-4, reads EAGVAQSPRYKIIEKRQSVAFWCNPISGHATLYWYQQILGQGPKLLIQFQNNGVVDDSQLPKDRFSAERLKGVDSTLKIQPAKLEDSAVYLCASSLALGQGGNNEKLFFGSGTQLSVL.

The rearrangement joins TRBV28 to TRBJ2-7; TRBD2 aligns across 8 bases. CDR1 and CDR2 (germline): MDHEN, SYDVKM. There are 16 residues in the CDR3. V lost 4 bases and J lost 3; bases outside the gene matches: 11. CDR3 in DNA: TGTGCCAGCAGTTCGTTGGGACGGGGGGGCAACTACGAGCAGTACTTC. It encodes CASSSLGRGGNYEQYF.

This clone was picked up one time. V and J are TRBV7-6 and TRBJ2-7; 9 bases are shared with TRBD2. Germline CDR1 reads SGHVS; CDR2 reads FNYEAQ. The CDR3 has 15 residues. V was pared by 1 base and J by 2 bases, with 3 bases of the junction left unmatched. CDR3 sequence (DNA): TGTGCCAGCAGCTTAGTGACTAGCGGCCCCTACGAGCAGTACTTC. Amino acid sequence: CASSLVTSGPYEQYF.

The V and J genes are TRBV9 and TRBJ2-5; 13 bases are a match to TRBD2. The CDR3 loop spans 16 amino acids. The V and J ends lost 4 bases and 4 bases, in that order; junction bases with no gene match: 7. Germline CDR1 and CDR2: SGDLS and YYNGEE. CDR3 in DNA: TGTGCCAGCAGCCTACTAGCGGGAGGGGGCAGAGAGACCCAGTACTTC. The encoded protein is CASSLLAGGGRETQYF.

This clone occurred a few times. The rearrangement joins TRBV5-6 to TRBJ2-6, with a weak D call TRBD1 (6 bases). CDR1 SGHDT and CDR2 YYEEEE come from the germline V gene. There are 13 residues in the CDR3. V gave up 4 bases and J gave up 13 bases, with 15 bases separating them. CDR3 loop: CASSLSYREVLTF. CDR3 nucleotide sequence: TGTGCCAGCAGCCTTAGTTACAGGGAAGTCCTGACTTTC.

The sample holds one count of this clone. CDR3 sequence reads: CASSRPTKNYGYTF. CDR3 DNA: TGTGCCAGCAGCCGACCGACAAAAAACTATGGCTACACCTTC. The chain carries TRBV13 and TRBJ1-2; D is unclear. V dropped 5 bases and J dropped 2 bases, with 12 bases sitting between them. CDR1 and CDR2 from the germline V gene are PRHDT and FYEKMQ (reference sequence). The CDR3 sequence is 14 residues long.

The chain's CDR3 is CASSPGLAGANNEQFF. CDR3 nucleotides: TGTGCCAGCAGCCCCGGACTAGCGGGAGCAAACAATGAGCAGTTCTTC. This chain uses TRBV6-6 with TRBJ2-1; 13 nucleotides line up with TRBD2. The V gene end was trimmed by 6 bases and the J gene end by 5 bases; junction bases not matched to a gene: 7. Germline CDR1 and CDR2: MNHNY and SVGAGI (reference sequence). This CDR3 has 16 residues.

V and J are TRBV19 and TRBJ2-7; D gene uncertain. Trimming cost V 3 bases and J 2 bases, with 2 bases left between them. The CDR3 length is 11 residues. Germline V CDR1 and CDR2: LNHDA, SQIVND (reference sequence). Here the CDR3 DNA reads TGTGCCAGTAGTATTACCTACGAGCAGTACTTC. It is translated as CASSITYEQYF.

This chain joins TRBV20-1 and TRBJ2-7; D gene ambiguous. This CDR3 is built from 11 residues. Trimming stripped 2 bases from V and 6 bases from J, with 8 bases between. The germline CDR1 and CDR2 sequences are DFQATT and SNEGSKA (reference sequence). The CDR3 loop is CSARITSEQYF. The CDR3 DNA reads as TGCAGTGCTAGAATAACTTCCGAGCAGTACTTC.

The chain carries TRBV5-4 and TRBJ2-3; D not resolved. The germline gives CDR1 SGHNT, CDR2 YYREEE (reference sequence). The CDR3 consists of 14 residues. With 4 bases removed from V and 1 base from J, the gap between germline ends came to 10 bases. The CDR3 DNA reads as TGTGCCAGCAGCCGGAACGGAGGCACAGATACGCAGTATTTT. It is translated as CASSRNGGTDTQYF.

The gene calls are TRBV4-3 and TRBJ2-3; D is perhaps TRBD2 (6 bases). The CDR3 sequence is 18 residues long. V shed 3 bases and J shed 1 base, with 20 bases lying between them. CDR1 and CDR2 from the germline V gene are LGHNA and YSLEER. The CDR3 DNA follows: TGCGCCAGCAGCCAGATCCGCGGCGGGAACGGACGCACAGATACGCAGTATTTT. Its protein is CASSQIRGGNGRTDTQYF.

The chain joins TRBV2 to TRBJ2-1, with D perhaps TRBD2 (6 bases). Germline loops: CDR1 SNHLY, CDR2 FYNNEI. CDR3 length: 15 amino acids. The V end lost 0 bases, the J end lost 8 bases, and 14 bases lay between the germline ends. CDR3 sequence: CASSEAPGVTDEQFF. The CDR3 coding sequence is TGTGCCAGCAGTGAAGCGCCGGGAGTTACAGATGAGCAGTTCTTC.

The chain links TRBV28 to TRBJ2-7; unclear D gene. The CDR3 has 13 amino acids. The germline V gene encodes CDR1 MDHEN and CDR2 SYDVKM. V was shortened by 3 bases and J by 5 bases, with 11 bases between the two germline ends. CDR3 DNA sequence: TGTGCCAGCAGTTTGGCCTCAGTAAACGAGCAGTACTTC. Encoded protein: CASSLASVNEQYF.

This clone was counted between two and nine times. The gene calls are TRBV4-3 and TRBJ1-6; TRBD1 matches at 9 bases. Trimming at V came to 4 bases and at J to 7 bases, leaving 2 bases not matched to a gene. The CDR3 sequence is 14 residues long. Germline values: CDR1 LGHNA, CDR2 YSLEER. This CDR3 is CASSRTGGNSPLHF. Here the CDR3 DNA reads TGCGCCAGCAGCCGCACAGGGGGCAATTCACCCCTCCACTTT.

With regard to this clone: One end of the junction varies from germline; a read error may be responsible. The chain links TRBV7-9 to TRBJ2-2, with 9 bases matching TRBD2. CDR1 and CDR2 (germline): SEHNR, FQNEAQ (reference sequence). CDR3 size: 15 residues. The CDR3 bases are TGTTCCAGCAGATCGGCGGGACTAGCAGCCGGGGAGCTGTTTTTT. Translation: CSSRSAGLAAGELFF.

This clone was detected a few times. The V call is TRBV15, the J call TRBJ1-4, with D uncertain. The CDR3 spans 13 residues. Deletions cut 0 bases from V and 10 bases from J, with 9 bases between. Germline V CDR1 and CDR2: LNHNV, YYDKDF (reference sequence). The CDR3 here is CATSREGEGKLFF. As DNA, the CDR3 is TGTGCCACCAGCAGAGAAGGCGAGGGAAAACTGTTTTTT. Full variable domain (outside the CDR3, taken from reference TRBV15 and TRBJ1-4): DAMVIQNPRYQVTQFGKPVTLSCSQTLNHNVMYWYQQKSSQAPKLLFHYYDKDFNNEADTPDNFQSRRPNTSFCFLDIRSPGLGDTAMYLCATSREGEGKLFFGSGTQLSVL.

The rearrangement links TRBV27 to TRBJ1-5; 10 bases align to TRBD1. V gave up 6 bases and J gave up 2 bases; unmatched junction bases: 13. The length of the CDR3 is 18 residues. CDR1 is MNHEY and CDR2 is SMNVEV in the germline V gene (reference sequence). CDR3 bases: TGTGCCAGCAGCCTTGACAGGGGGCGAACTCCGGGCAATCAGCCCCAGCATTTT. Protein product: CASSLDRGRTPGNQPQHF.

The chain has TRBV27 and TRBJ2-1; D remains unclear. Germline values: CDR1 MNHEY, CDR2 SMNVEV (reference sequence). Trimming shortened V by 3 bases and J by 2 bases, and 2 bases separated the two germline ends. The length of the CDR3 is 12 residues. In nucleotides, the CDR3 is TGTGCCAGCAGTTTCGCCTACAATGAGCAGTTCTTC. Its translation is CASSFAYNEQFF.

The V call is TRBV28, the J call TRBJ2-7; D not certain. This CDR3 is 12 amino acids long. Germline loops: CDR1 MDHEN, CDR2 SYDVKM. V gave up 8 bases and J gave up 2 bases, with 10 bases separating them. Here the CDR3 DNA reads TGTGCCAGCGCGAGTAGTACCTACGAGCAGTACTTC. This encodes CASASSTYEQYF.

In the case of this clone: Additional DNA sequences in this sample encode the identical CDR3. The chain carries TRBV28 and TRBJ1-2; 10 nucleotides align to TRBD1. The CDR3 consists of 14 residues. The junction had 3 bases not matched to a gene; V was cut back by 4 bases and J by 4 bases. Germline lookup yields CDR1 MDHEN and CDR2 SYDVKM. The CDR3 is CASSSGQGTYGYTF. The DNA of the CDR3 is TGTGCCAGCAGTTCGGGACAGGGGACCTATGGCTACACCTTC.

This chain connects TRBV28 to TRBJ1-4, with 8 bases aligning to TRBD1. The CDR3 is 14 residues long. With V trimmed by 11 bases and J by 8 bases, 13 bases remained unmatched. Germline loops: CDR1 MDHEN, CDR2 SYDVKM. CDR3 nucleotide sequence: TGTGCCGTCTTCTCTGTAGGACAGGGAGAAAAACTGTTTTTT. This encodes CAVFSVGQGEKLFF.

This chain links TRBV9 with TRBJ2-5; D might be TRBD1 (6 bases). This CDR3 is 17 amino acids long. Germline V gene data show CDR1 as SGDLS and CDR2 as YYNGEE. Trimming shortened V by 0 bases and J by 7 bases, and 22 bases separated the two germline ends. CDR3 amino acids: CASSVAGAGAVGVTQYF. The CDR3 DNA reads as TGTGCCAGCAGCGTAGCTGGGGCAGGGGCTGTAGGGGTGACCCAGTACTTC.

The genes are TRBV10-3 and TRBJ2-7, with a weak D call TRBD2 (6 bases). Germline V gene sequence: CDR1 ENHRY, CDR2 SYGVKD. CDR3 size: 13 residues. V dropped 6 bases and J dropped 4 bases, with 13 bases sitting between them. The CDR3 is CAIRPGAGYEQYF. CDR3 bases: TGTGCCATCAGACCGGGAGCGGGTTACGAGCAGTACTTC.

This rearrangement joins TRBV9 to TRBJ1-3, with 8 positions matching TRBD1. The CDR3 runs 15 residues. Looked up from germline, CDR1 is SGDLS and CDR2 is YYNGEE. Trimming cost V 4 bases and J 0 bases; bases outside gene matches: 3. CDR3 nucleotide sequence: TGTGCCAGCAGCAGGACAGGGAGCTCTGGAAACACCATATATTTT. It specifies CASSRTGSSGNTIYF.